The T cell receptor beta chain under discussion was sequenced for a study of blood T cells in healthy people across ages (dated by TCRdb to the mid-2010s). For context, the study as a whole: Template switching captured roughly one uniquely barcoded TCR beta cDNA molecule per two T cells in model experiments. Using deep sequencing normalized with unique cDNA molecular identifiers, the study measured how TCR beta repertoire diversity changes with age. The donors were split into four age groups: young (average about 16 years), middle-aged (39), aged (more than 60) and long-lived (roughly 86). Donors of different ages were randomly distributed across sequencing lanes to avoid experimental bias. For two donors (one aged 18 to 30 and one aged 80 or older), the study analyzed two additional independent replicas of 1 million unique cDNA reads from the same blood draw.

The donors were around 39 Caucasian individuals from Russia, aged 6 to 90 years, who were systemically healthy. Approximately 9.3 milliliters of peripheral blood were drawn from each donor into EDTA-treated Vacutainer tubes. Ficoll-Paque density-gradient centrifugation was used to isolate PBMCs, with at least 7 million per sample. Trizol reagent was used to extract total RNA from the PBMCs, yielding at least 6 micrograms per sample. The percentages of naive CD45RAhigh/CD27high T cells were determined by flow cytometry on a PBMC aliquot from every donor. The investigation overall reported the following: Because profiling used bulk unsorted PBMCs, naive and antigen-experienced compartments could not be compared conclusively. Estimates of total diversity from one million sequenced T cells were regarded as lower bounds and underestimates. Compared with the aged group, the long-lived group had more naive CD4+ T cells, fewer expanded clones and increased TCR diversity, suggesting age selection. A strong correlation was found between observed TCR beta diversity and the percentage of naive T cells measured by flow cytometry. Because the CMV infection status of the donors was unknown, age-related changes in expanded clonotypes may potentially have been confounded. As age increased, observed TCR beta diversity per million T cells dropped in a roughly linear way, and a significant reduction was already evident by age 40.

Library construction relied on 5' RACE. Sequencing relied on an Illumina HiSeq 2500. A second 7 to 11 cycle PCR used a sample-barcoded 5' primer and a J-beta primer mix. A unique molecular identifier was introduced onto each TCR beta cDNA molecule by a template-switch 5' adaptor carrying 12 random nucleotides. Each sample yielded at least 2.5 million CDR3-containing paired-end reads. All of the RNA was converted into first-strand cDNA using the Mint cDNA synthesis kit, with a TRBC-specific oligonucleotide serving as the primer. Following uracil-DNA glycosylase treatment, all cDNA underwent a first 18-cycle PCR with the universal primers M1SS and BC2_uni_R. The authors processed their data as follows. For normalization, 1 million high-quality reads, each with a distinct molecular identifier, were randomly selected from each sample. Instead of being binned into consensus sequences, reads that shared molecular identifiers were thrown out. CDR3 identification, clonotype clustering and error correction used MiTCR with a Q25 quality threshold and the strictest error-elimination algorithm. A nonparametric unseen species model with Euler transformation was used to estimate lower-bound total TCR beta diversity. Clones were called with MiXCR by TCRdb after fastp trimmed the public reads at Q25, and only in-frame beta chains were retained. Rows with one shared CDR3 protein collapse into an entry with the most common genes and DNA. For this entry, the V and J calls and clone size follow TCRdb and not the study's own pipeline. Recorded for this sample are 1.5 million to 2 million distinct CDR3 sequences; 49% of them occurred a single time. The ten largest clones add up to around 2.1% of the sample.

Remarks on this clonotype: Its target antigen remains unknown. Qualities for individual bases were not recorded, and no much larger clone is one base off.

The sample consisted of blood. This sequence was found in a woman aged 40 to 50 in good health.

The CDR3 protein sequence reads: CATSAPGTGAGGYTF. The DNA sequence is TGTGCCACCAGTGCACCCGGGACAGGGGCTGGTGGCTACACCTTC. Recombination joined TRBV24-1 with TRBJ1-2, and 10 junctional nucleotides match TRBD1. Compared with germline, V lacks 5 bases and J lacks 7 bases; bases without a gene match: 9. The germline V gene gives CDR1 as KGHDR and CDR2 as SFDVKD. The CDR3, cysteine through phenylalanine, is 15 amino acids long. Only the CDR3 DNA is retained, 45 bases long and in frame from the first base.